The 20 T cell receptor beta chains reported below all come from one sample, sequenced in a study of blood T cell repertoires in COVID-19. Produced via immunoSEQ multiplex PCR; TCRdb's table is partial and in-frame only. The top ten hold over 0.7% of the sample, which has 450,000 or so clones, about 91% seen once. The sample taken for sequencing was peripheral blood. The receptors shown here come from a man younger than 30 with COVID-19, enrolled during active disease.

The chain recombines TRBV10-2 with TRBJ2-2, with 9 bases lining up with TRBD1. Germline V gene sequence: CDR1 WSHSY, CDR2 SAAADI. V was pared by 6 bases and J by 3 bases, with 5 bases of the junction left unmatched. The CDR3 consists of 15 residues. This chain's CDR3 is CASRYRGPDTGELFF. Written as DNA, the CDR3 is TGCGCCAGCAGATACAGGGGGCCGGACACCGGGGAGCTGTTTTTT.

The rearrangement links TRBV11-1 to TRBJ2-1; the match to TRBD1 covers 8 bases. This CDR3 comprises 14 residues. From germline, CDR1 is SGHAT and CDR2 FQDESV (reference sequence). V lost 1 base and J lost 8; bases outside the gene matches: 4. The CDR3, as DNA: TGTGCCAGCAGCTTAGGGGCAGGGGGCTATGAGCAGTTCTTC. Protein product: CASSLGAGGYEQFF.

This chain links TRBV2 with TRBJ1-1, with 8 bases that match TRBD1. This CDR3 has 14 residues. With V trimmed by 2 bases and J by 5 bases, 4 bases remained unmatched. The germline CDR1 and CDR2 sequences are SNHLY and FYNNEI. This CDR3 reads CASSEQGARTEAFF. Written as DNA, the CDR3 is TGTGCCAGCAGTGAACAGGGGGCAAGAACTGAAGCTTTCTTT. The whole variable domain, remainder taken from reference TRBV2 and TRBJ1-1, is EPEVTQTPSHQVTQMGQEVILRCVPISNHLYFYWYRQILGQKVEFLVSFYNNEISEKSEIFDDQFSVERPDGSNFTLKIRSTKLEDSAMYFCASSEQGARTEAFFGQGTRLTVV.

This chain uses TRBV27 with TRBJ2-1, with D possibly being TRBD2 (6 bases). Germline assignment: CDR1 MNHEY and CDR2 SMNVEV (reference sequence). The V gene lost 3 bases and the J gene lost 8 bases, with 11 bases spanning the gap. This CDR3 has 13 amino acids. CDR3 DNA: TGTGCCAGCAGTTTTCGGGAGATAGATGAGCAGTTCTTC. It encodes CASSFREIDEQFF.

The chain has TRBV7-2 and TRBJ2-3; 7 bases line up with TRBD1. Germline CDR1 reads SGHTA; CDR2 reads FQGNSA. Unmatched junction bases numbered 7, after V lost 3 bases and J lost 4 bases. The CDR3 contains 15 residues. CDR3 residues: CASSLRQGLADTQYF. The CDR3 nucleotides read TGTGCCAGCAGCTTGAGACAGGGCCTCGCAGATACGCAGTATTTT.

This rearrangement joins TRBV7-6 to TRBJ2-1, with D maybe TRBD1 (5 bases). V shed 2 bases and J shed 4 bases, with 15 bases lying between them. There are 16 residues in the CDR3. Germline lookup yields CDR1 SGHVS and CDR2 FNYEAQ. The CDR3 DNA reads TGTGCCAGCAGCTTAATGCGGCAGGGAAGTTACAATGAGCAGTTCTTC. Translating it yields CASSLMRQGSYNEQFF.

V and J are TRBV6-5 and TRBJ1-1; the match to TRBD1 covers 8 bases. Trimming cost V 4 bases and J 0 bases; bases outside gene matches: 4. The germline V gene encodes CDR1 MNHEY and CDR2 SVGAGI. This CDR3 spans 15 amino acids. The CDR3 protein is CASSWTGNMNTEAFF. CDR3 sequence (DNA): TGTGCCAGCAGTTGGACAGGGAATATGAACACTGAAGCTTTCTTT.

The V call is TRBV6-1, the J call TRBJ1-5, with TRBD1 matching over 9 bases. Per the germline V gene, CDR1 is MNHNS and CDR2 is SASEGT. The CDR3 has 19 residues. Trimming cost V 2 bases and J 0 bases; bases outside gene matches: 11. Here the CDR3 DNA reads TGTGCCAGCAGTGAAACGCCGACAGGGGGAAGGTATAGCAATCAGCCCCAGCATTTT. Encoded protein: CASSETPTGGRYSNQPQHF.

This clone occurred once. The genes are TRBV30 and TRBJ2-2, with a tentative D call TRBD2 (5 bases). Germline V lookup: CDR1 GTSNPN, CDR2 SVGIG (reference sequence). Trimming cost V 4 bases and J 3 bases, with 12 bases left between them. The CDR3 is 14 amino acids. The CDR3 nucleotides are TGTGCCTGGACATACGGGGAAGACACCGGGGAGCTGTTTTTT. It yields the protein CAWTYGEDTGELFF.

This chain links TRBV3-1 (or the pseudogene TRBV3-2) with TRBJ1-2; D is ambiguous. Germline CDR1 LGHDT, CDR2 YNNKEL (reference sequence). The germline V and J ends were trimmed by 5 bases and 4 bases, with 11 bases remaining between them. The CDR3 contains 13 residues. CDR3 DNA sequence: TGTGCCAGCAGCTCCAGGCTTGGCTATGGCTACACCTTC. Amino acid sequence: CASSSRLGYGYTF.

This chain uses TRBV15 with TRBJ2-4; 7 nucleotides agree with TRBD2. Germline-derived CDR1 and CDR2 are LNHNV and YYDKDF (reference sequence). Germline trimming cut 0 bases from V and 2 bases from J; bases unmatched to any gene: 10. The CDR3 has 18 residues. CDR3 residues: CATSRESKSGATKNIQYF. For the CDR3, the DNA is TGTGCCACCAGCAGAGAGTCCAAGAGCGGGGCGACCAAAAACATTCAGTACTTC.

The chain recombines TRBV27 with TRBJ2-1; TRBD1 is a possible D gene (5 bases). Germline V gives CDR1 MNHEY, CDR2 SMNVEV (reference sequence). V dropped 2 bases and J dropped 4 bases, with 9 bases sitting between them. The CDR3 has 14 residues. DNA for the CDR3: TGTGCCAGCAGTTTAGGGGCAGTTTACAATGAGCAGTTCTTC. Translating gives CASSLGAVYNEQFF.

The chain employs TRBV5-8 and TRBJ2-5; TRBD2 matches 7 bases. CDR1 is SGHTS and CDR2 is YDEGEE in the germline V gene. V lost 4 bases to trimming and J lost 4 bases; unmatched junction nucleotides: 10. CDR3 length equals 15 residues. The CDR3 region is CASSPREGHGETQYF. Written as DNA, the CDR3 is TGTGCCAGCAGCCCCAGGGAGGGGCATGGAGAGACCCAGTACTTC.

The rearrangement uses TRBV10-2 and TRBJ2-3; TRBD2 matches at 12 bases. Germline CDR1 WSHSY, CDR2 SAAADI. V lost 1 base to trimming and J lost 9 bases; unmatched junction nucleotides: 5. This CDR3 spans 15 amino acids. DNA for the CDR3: TGCGCCAGCAGTGAGTGGTCTAGCGGGAGGGCGACGCAGTATTTT. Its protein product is CASSEWSSGRATQYF.

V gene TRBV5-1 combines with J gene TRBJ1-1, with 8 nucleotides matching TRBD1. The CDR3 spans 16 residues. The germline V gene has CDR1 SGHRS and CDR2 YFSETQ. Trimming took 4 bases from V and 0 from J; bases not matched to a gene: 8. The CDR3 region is CASSPGTGVLNTEAFF. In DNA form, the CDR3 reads TGCGCCAGCAGCCCCGGGACAGGAGTATTGAACACTGAAGCTTTCTTT.

CDR3 residues: CASSRPGGTGMVNEQFF. The CDR3 nucleotides are TGTGCCAGTAGTCGCCCGGGAGGGACAGGGATGGTCAATGAGCAGTTCTTC. The chain has TRBV19 and TRBJ2-1, with D possibly being TRBD1 (9 bases). CDR1 and CDR2 (germline): LNHDA, SQIVND (reference sequence). The CDR3 covers 17 residues. V lost 5 bases and J 6 bases, leaving 23 bases between the germline ends.

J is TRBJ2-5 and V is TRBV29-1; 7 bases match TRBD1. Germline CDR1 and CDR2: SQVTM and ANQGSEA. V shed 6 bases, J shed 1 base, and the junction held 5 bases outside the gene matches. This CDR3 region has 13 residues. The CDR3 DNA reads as TGCAGCGTCCAAGACAGGGCCCAAGAGACCCAGTACTTC. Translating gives CSVQDRAQETQYF.

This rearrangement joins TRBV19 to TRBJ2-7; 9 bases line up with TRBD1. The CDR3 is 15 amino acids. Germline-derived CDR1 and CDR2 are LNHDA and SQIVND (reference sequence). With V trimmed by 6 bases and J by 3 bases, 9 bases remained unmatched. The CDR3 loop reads CASSPTGGVGYEQYF. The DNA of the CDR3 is TGTGCCAGTAGCCCAACAGGGGGCGTTGGCTACGAGCAGTACTTC.

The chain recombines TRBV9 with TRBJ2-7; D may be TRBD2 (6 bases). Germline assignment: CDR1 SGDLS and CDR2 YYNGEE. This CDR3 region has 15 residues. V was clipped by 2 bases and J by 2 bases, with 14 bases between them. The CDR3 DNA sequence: TGTGCCAGCAGCGTCGATCCGGGACTCACCTACGAGCAGTACTTC. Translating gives CASSVDPGLTYEQYF.

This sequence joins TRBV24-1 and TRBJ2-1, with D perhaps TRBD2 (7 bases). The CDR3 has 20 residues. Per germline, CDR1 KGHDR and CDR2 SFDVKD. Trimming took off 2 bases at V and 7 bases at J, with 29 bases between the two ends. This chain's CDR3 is CATSDSQLGGGRLAWNEQFF. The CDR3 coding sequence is TGTGCCACCAGTGATTCTCAACTGGGGGGCGGGCGACTAGCATGGAATGAGCAGTTCTTC.